This TCR beta chain appears in the sequencing data of a study of technical replicates of blood from a handful of donors. The table came from immunoSEQ multiplex PCR; TCRdb's copy has only in-frame clones and leaves some out. The table includes 55,000 to 80,000 clones, approximately 89% detected once. V lost 5 bases to trimming and J lost 8 bases; unmatched junction nucleotides: 1. The length of the CDR3 is 11 residues. Germline V gene data show CDR1 as SNHLY and CDR2 as FYNNEI. This clone was seen a handful of times. The TCR comes from a human donor in good health. Some clones in this sample may be carry-over from other donors' samples. The V call is TRBV2, the J call TRBJ1-1; 8 nucleotides match TRBD1. Sequencing input: PBMCs. The CDR3 reads CASSWDREAFF. For the CDR3, the DNA is TGTGCCAGCAGTTGGGACAGGGAAGCTTTCTTT.